This record looks at one T cell receptor beta chain sequence and its context. The target of this receptor is not known. No base-level quality is on record; no much larger clone is a single base apart. The CDR3 regions of human TCRbeta chains were analyzed by immunosequencing. The original methods were these. Repertoire TCRs were matched against a reference library of SARS-CoV-2-specific TCRs generated with the MIRA antigen-specificity platform. Breadth was defined as the fraction of unique TCRs that were SARS-CoV-2-associated, and depth was defined as the fraction of total T cells that were SARS-CoV-2-associated. Using the MIRA data, each spike-specific TCR was assigned both to the spike region to which the TCR was reactive and to a CD4 or CD8 class. Log10-transformed breadth and depth values were compared by one-way ANOVA with Sidak's multiple comparisons tests. TCRdb mirrors the immuneACCESS table, restricted to in-frame sequences. Some clones are absent from its copies; in checked studies, under half trace to an unresolved V gene, and the reason for the others is unknown. V and J calls and clone size are those listed in that table; D and trimming were worked out from the DNA. This sample holds 85,000 to 90,000 clones; approximately 89% were observed only once. Jointly, the top ten make up 5.3% of the sample.

The CDR3 measures 13 amino acids from cysteine to phenylalanine. Just CDR3 DNA is preserved here, 39 bases in frame from base 1. CDR1 and CDR2 were assigned from the germline V gene (reference sequence) as LGHDT and YNNKEL. The V end loses 3 bases and the J end loses 6 bases, and a stretch of 9 bases separates them. The sample comes from a study of T cell responses to AZD1222 COVID-19 vaccine (TCRdb year 2021). Study-level background: TCR sequencing covered approximately 230 trial participants: 207 given two doses of AZD1222 and approximately 26 given two doses of MenACWY control vaccine. Trial participants were enrolled into age subgroups of 18-55, 56-69 and 70-plus years, which contained about 150, 27 and 61 TCR-sequenced participants, respectively. General study outcomes and caveats: Nearly half of unique spike-specific TCRs reportedly recognized epitopes outside regions mutated in the B.1.351 and B.1.1.7 variants. Because no day 14 peak-response samples were available, repertoires were characterized only after the peak T cell response. Most participants were white British and females outnumbered males, and the authors suggested that clonal diversity may have been underestimated. Conclusions about previously exposed vaccinees are limited because only 5 or 6 AZD1222 recipients were SARS-CoV-2 seropositive at baseline. The 56-69-year group was small, and its depth increase did not reach significance, likely because of low power. The whole spike protein was spanned by vaccine-associated CD4 TCRs, and dominant responses were seen in regions 160-218 and 743-854. A significant rise in spike-specific TCR breadth and depth was observed after two AZD1222 doses relative to day 0 and relative to MenACWY recipients.

The label giving this sample's time point can be read as: about 28 days (+/-7) after the second vaccine dose. AZD1222 recipients given second doses at about 4 weeks or at about 12 weeks were pooled, since spike-specific TCR depth and breadth were not found to differ between the two schedules. The vaccinee samples were drawn from two UK trials, COV001 and COV002, one of which was a single-blind randomized controlled phase 2/3 trial testing AZD1222 (ChAdOx1 nCoV-19) in healthy adults. For TCRbeta chain sequencing, PBMC samples were collected from trial participants at day 0 and at day 28 after the second dose.

This specimen consisted of peripheral blood, obtained 28 days after the second AZD1222 dose. This chain joins TRBV3-1 (or the pseudogene TRBV3-2) to TRBJ2-1; too little of a D gene remains to name it. This clonotype was sampled from an adult who received the AZD1222 COVID-19 vaccine. CDR3 protein: CASSHLTSNEQFF. The DNA reads as follows: TGTGCCAGCAGCCATTTGACCAGCAATGAGCAGTTCTTC.